These 27 T cell receptor beta chains share one sample of origin, sequenced in a study of cytomegalovirus exposure and HLA in healthy donors. Measured with immunoSEQ multiplex PCR; TCRdb has only the in-frame clones, and not every one. The sample carries 250,000 to 350,000 clones, 88% recorded once. The sequencing input was PBMCs. The receptors derive from a young man in good health and CMV-seronegative.

This clone is a singleton in its sample. The V gene is TRBV19, the J gene TRBJ2-3; D remains ambiguous. The V and J ends lost 3 bases and 7 bases respectively, with 11 bases between them. Germline-derived CDR1 and CDR2 are LNHDA and SQIVND (reference sequence). The CDR3 has 13 amino acids. CDR3: CASSMIARYTQYF. The DNA for the CDR3 is TGTGCCAGTAGTATGATAGCTCGGTATACGCAGTATTTT.

CDR3 sequence: CASSLVTGGPNSPLHF. The CDR3 nucleotides are TGTGCCAGCAGCTTAGTAACAGGGGGACCAAATTCACCCCTCCACTTT. The chain has TRBV7-9 and TRBJ1-6; TRBD1 agrees at 8 bases. The CDR3 is made up of 16 amino acids. The trim removed 1 base at V and 7 bases at J, leaving 6 bases unmatched. Looked up from germline, CDR1 is SEHNR and CDR2 is FQNEAQ (reference sequence).

J is TRBJ1-2 and V is TRBV2; TRBD1 might be the D (5 bases). The CDR3 totals 16 residues. Per germline, CDR1 SNHLY and CDR2 FYNNEI. V dropped 0 bases and J dropped 8 bases, with 19 bases sitting between them. CDR3 protein: CASSEALWGEWDGYTF. CDR3 coding DNA: TGTGCCAGCAGTGAAGCTTTATGGGGGGAGTGGGACGGCTACACCTTC. Complete variable domain (other parts from reference TRBV2 and TRBJ1-2): EPEVTQTPSHQVTQMGQEVILRCVPISNHLYFYWYRQILGQKVEFLVSFYNNEISEKSEIFDDQFSVERPDGSNFTLKIRSTKLEDSAMYFCASSEALWGEWDGYTFGSGTRLTVV.

The J gene is TRBJ1-3, the V gene TRBV4-3, with D possibly TRBD1 on 5 matching bases. V was pared by 4 bases and J by 0 bases, with 13 bases between. Germline loops: CDR1 LGHNA, CDR2 YSLEER. This CDR3 contains 16 residues. The CDR3 loop is CASSRTTGSSGNTIYF. In nucleotides, the CDR3 is TGCGCCAGCAGCCGAACTACAGGAAGCTCTGGAAACACCATATATTTT.

V is TRBV5-1 and J is TRBJ2-4; 7 bases map to TRBD2. Trimming at V came to 4 bases and at J to 9 bases, leaving 13 bases not matched to a gene. In germline, CDR1 is SGHRS, CDR2 YFSETQ. The CDR3 length is 15 residues. CDR3 loop: CASSPRGRGVIIQYF. The CDR3, as DNA: TGCGCCAGCAGCCCACGCGGTCGGGGGGTTATCATTCAGTACTTC.

This rearrangement joins TRBV5-8 to TRBJ1-5; 7 nucleotides agree with TRBD1. Germline CDR1 reads SGHTS; CDR2 reads YDEGEE. The CDR3 is made up of 16 amino acids. With 7 bases clipped from V and 2 bases from J, the junction kept 12 bases outside the gene matches. The CDR3 sequence is CASGRGLVRGNQPQHF. In DNA, the CDR3 is TGTGCCAGCGGAAGGGGGCTGGTGAGGGGCAATCAGCCCCAGCATTTT.

This rearrangement joins TRBV7-9 to TRBJ2-1; 12 nucleotides match TRBD2. With V trimmed by 3 bases and J by 5 bases, 2 bases remained unmatched. Germline V lookup: CDR1 SEHNR, CDR2 FQNEAQ (reference sequence). The CDR3 is 15 amino acids. This CDR3 reads CASSFGLAGNNEQFF. The CDR3 DNA sequence: TGTGCCAGCAGCTTCGGACTAGCGGGGAACAATGAGCAGTTCTTC.

The chain joins TRBV2 to TRBJ2-5; the D is unclear. The ends were cut back, 5 bases at V and 1 base at J, with 8 bases in the middle. Per germline, CDR1 SNHLY and CDR2 FYNNEI. This CDR3 has 13 amino acids. The CDR3: CASSTVAQETQYF. CDR3 bases: TGTGCCAGCAGTACCGTGGCCCAAGAGACCCAGTACTTC.

The J gene is TRBJ2-7, the V gene TRBV27; TRBD1 matches 9 bases. V was pared by 6 bases and J by 3 bases, with 3 bases of the junction left unmatched. Germline CDR1 MNHEY, CDR2 SMNVEV (reference sequence). The CDR3 runs to 13 residues. The CDR3 DNA reads TGTGCCAGCAGAAGGGACAGGGACTACGAGCAGTACTTC. Its translation: CASRRDRDYEQYF.

The rearrangement uses TRBV7-2 and TRBJ1-1; TRBD1 might be the D (5 bases). Germline CDR1 and CDR2: SGHTA and FQGNSA. V was clipped by 6 bases and J by 3 bases, with 14 bases between them. This CDR3 is built from 14 residues. The CDR3 spells CASRATGGHTEAFF. The CDR3 DNA is TGTGCCAGCAGGGCCACGGGGGGTCACACTGAAGCTTTCTTT.

The J gene is TRBJ2-7, the V gene TRBV6-5, with D possibly matching TRBD2 (6 bases). The V and J ends lost 6 bases and 6 bases respectively, with 15 bases between them. Germline-derived CDR1 and CDR2 are MNHEY and SVGAGI. There are 13 residues in the CDR3. The CDR3 protein is CASRSQRGGEQYF. For the CDR3, the DNA is TGTGCCAGCAGGTCACAAAGGGGAGGCGAGCAGTACTTC.

The chain couples TRBV18 to TRBJ1-2; no clear D gene. From germline, CDR1 is KGHSH and CDR2 LQKENI. This CDR3 is built from 14 residues. V lost 3 bases to trimming and J lost 0 bases, with 8 bases between them. In nucleotides, the CDR3 is TGTGCCAGCTCACCCGACATTTCTAACTATGGCTACACCTTC. Translation: CASSPDISNYGYTF.

The chain has TRBV4-1 and TRBJ1-6; possible D gene TRBD1, 5 bases. Germline V gives CDR1 MGHRA, CDR2 YSYEKL. Trimming shortened V by 0 bases and J by 7 bases, and 10 bases separated the two germline ends. The CDR3 spans 15 residues. The CDR3 DNA reads as TGCGCCAGCAGCCAAGATACAGGAGGGAATTCACCCCTCCACTTT. Its protein is CASSQDTGGNSPLHF.

The rearrangement joins TRBV29-1 to TRBJ2-3; TRBD1 aligns across 9 bases. Germline V lookup: CDR1 SQVTM, CDR2 ANQGSEA. Germline trimming cut 1 base from V and 8 bases from J; bases unmatched to any gene: 4. CDR3 length equals 13 residues. For the CDR3, the DNA is TGCAGCGTTGAAGGACAGGGGGTACCTACGCAGTATTTT. Amino acids: CSVEGQGVPTQYF.

V and J are TRBV7-9 and TRBJ1-4; 9 bases match TRBD1. CDR1 and CDR2 from the germline V gene are SEHNR and FQNEAQ (reference sequence). Unmatched junction bases numbered 6, after V lost 5 bases and J lost 5 bases. The CDR3 sequence is 15 residues long. The CDR3: CASSATGGRNEKLFF. The CDR3 DNA follows: TGTGCCAGCAGCGCCACAGGGGGCAGGAATGAAAAACTGTTTTTT.

Here the CDR3 reads CASSLAYTEAFF. The CDR3 bases are TGTGCCAGCAGCTTGGCCTACACTGAAGCTTTCTTT. The chain recombines TRBV5-5 with TRBJ1-1; D unclear. Germline-derived CDR1 and CDR2 are SGHKS and YYEKEE (reference sequence). Trimming removed 0 bases from V and 3 bases from J, with 3 bases in between. The CDR3 extends over 12 amino acids. Using reference TRBV5-5 and TRBJ1-1 for the parts outside the CDR3, the full variable domain is DAGVTQSPTHLIKTRGQQVTLRCSPISGHKSVSWYQQVLGQGPQFIFQYYEKEERGRGNFPDRFSARQFPNYSSELNVNALLLGDSALYLCASSLAYTEAFFGQGTRLTVV.

This chain uses TRBV7-9 with TRBJ2-2; TRBD2 agrees at 13 bases. Germline CDR1 is SEHNR and CDR2 is FQNEAQ (reference sequence). J was trimmed by 1 base and V by 1 base; bases with no gene match: 3. The CDR3 runs 18 residues. The CDR3 spells CASSLGTSGGLNTGELFF. The CDR3 bases are TGTGCCAGCAGCTTAGGGACTAGCGGGGGACTGAACACCGGGGAGCTGTTTTTT.

The chain combines TRBV18 with TRBJ1-5; weak D call: TRBD1 (6 bases). V was shortened by 4 bases and J by 3 bases, with 10 bases between the two germline ends. CDR3 length: 14 amino acids. Germline-derived CDR1 and CDR2 are KGHSH and LQKENI. CDR3 coding DNA: TGTGCCAGCTCACGAGGACAGACCAATCAGCCCCAGCATTTT. It codes for CASSRGQTNQPQHF.

The gene calls are TRBV19 and TRBJ2-1, with D possibly TRBD1 on 5 matching bases. CDR1 is LNHDA and CDR2 is SQIVND in the germline V gene (reference sequence). V lost 4 bases and J 6 bases, leaving 13 bases between the germline ends. CDR3 length: 14 residues. The CDR3 DNA reads TGTGCCAGTAGTACTCAGGCAGGGCCCAATGAGCAGTTCTTC. It encodes CASSTQAGPNEQFF.

The sample holds one count of this clone. This rearrangement joins TRBV5-1 to TRBJ1-1; a possible D gene is TRBD1 (6 bases). The V end lost 4 bases, the J end lost 1 base, and 17 bases lay between the germline ends. The CDR3 runs 16 residues. Germline-derived CDR1 and CDR2 are SGHRS and YFSETQ. CDR3 nucleotides: TGCGCCAGCAGCGATCGGACAGCCCCTCCGAACACTGAAGCTTTCTTT. It is translated as CASSDRTAPPNTEAFF.

The genes are TRBV15 and TRBJ2-7, with 8 nucleotides matching TRBD1. Germline V lookup: CDR1 LNHNV, CDR2 YYDKDF (reference sequence). The CDR3 spans 16 residues. V lost 0 bases, J lost 3 bases, and 7 bases stayed unmatched. CDR3 residues: CATSRDRSGGGYEQYF. The DNA for the CDR3 is TGTGCCACCAGCAGAGATCGGTCAGGGGGCGGCTACGAGCAGTACTTC.

The V gene is TRBV6-1, the J gene TRBJ1-5; D is undetermined. Trimming removed 8 bases at V and 3 bases at J, with 17 bases between. The CDR3 is 15 residues long. Germline V gene lookup returns CDR1 MNHNS and CDR2 SASEGT. The CDR3 sequence: CASSNSGLLNQPQHF. The DNA of the CDR3 is TGTGCCAGCTCAAACTCCGGGTTGCTCAATCAGCCCCAGCATTTT.

V usage is TRBV11-2 and J usage is TRBJ1-2; 8 bases line up with TRBD1. The CDR3 runs to 11 residues. V was clipped by 5 bases and J by 9 bases; unmatched bases: 2. The germline CDR1 and CDR2 sequences are SGHAT and FQNNGV. The CDR3 region is CASSQGARYTF. The CDR3 nucleotides are TGTGCCAGCAGCCAGGGGGCTCGCTACACCTTC.

The chain combines TRBV7-9 with TRBJ2-3; TRBD2 matches at 8 bases. The V gene's germline CDR1 is SEHNR and CDR2 FQNEAQ (reference sequence). The CDR3 loop spans 15 amino acids. Losses at the gene ends were 3 bases for V and 3 bases for J; bases not matched to a gene: 5. CDR3 DNA: TGTGCCAGCAGCTTGGCAGGACTAGCTACAGATACGCAGTATTTT. This translates into CASSLAGLATDTQYF. Full variable domain (remainder filled in from reference TRBV7-9 and TRBJ2-3): DTGVSQNPRHKITKRGQNVTFRCDPISEHNRLYWYRQTLGQGPEFLTYFQNEAQLEKSRLLSDRFSAERPKGSFSTLEIQRTEQGDSAMYLCASSLAGLATDTQYFGPGTRLTVL.

The rearrangement uses TRBV19 and TRBJ2-4; D may be TRBD2 (7 bases). The CDR3 has 15 amino acids. Germline assignment: CDR1 LNHDA and CDR2 SQIVND (reference sequence). Trimming removed 3 bases from V and 7 bases from J, with 16 bases in between. As DNA, the CDR3 is TGTGCCAGTAGTATTGATGGGGGGGCTACGAACATTCAGTACTTC. Residues: CASSIDGGATNIQYF.

The chain has TRBV6-5 and TRBJ2-1; TRBD2 aligns across 7 bases. The CDR3 loop spans 16 amino acids. J was trimmed by 4 bases and V by 0 bases; bases with no gene match: 6. Germline values: CDR1 MNHEY, CDR2 SVGAGI. The CDR3 DNA is TGTGCCAGCAGTTACTCGATAACGGGGGGATACAATGAGCAGTTCTTC. The encoded protein is CASSYSITGGYNEQFF.

The chain uses TRBV5-1 and TRBJ1-4, with 7 bases that match TRBD1. The germline V gene encodes CDR1 SGHRS and CDR2 YFSETQ. V trimming: 0 bases; J trimming: 7 bases; junction bases outside the gene matches: 9. This CDR3 is built from 16 residues. The CDR3 is CASSLGQGEGGEKLFF. CDR3 DNA sequence: TGCGCCAGCAGCTTGGGACAGGGAGAGGGAGGTGAAAAACTGTTTTTT.